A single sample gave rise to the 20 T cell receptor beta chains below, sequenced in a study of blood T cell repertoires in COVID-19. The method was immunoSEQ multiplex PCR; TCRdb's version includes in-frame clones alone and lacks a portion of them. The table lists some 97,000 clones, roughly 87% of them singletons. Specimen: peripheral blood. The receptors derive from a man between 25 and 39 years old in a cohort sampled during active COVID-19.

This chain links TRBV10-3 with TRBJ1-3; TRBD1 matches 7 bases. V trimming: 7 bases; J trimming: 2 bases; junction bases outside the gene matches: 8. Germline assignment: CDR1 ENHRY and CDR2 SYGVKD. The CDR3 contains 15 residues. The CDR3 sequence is CAIKEGALTGNTIYF. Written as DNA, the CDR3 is TGTGCCATCAAAGAGGGGGCTCTCACTGGAAACACCATATATTTT.

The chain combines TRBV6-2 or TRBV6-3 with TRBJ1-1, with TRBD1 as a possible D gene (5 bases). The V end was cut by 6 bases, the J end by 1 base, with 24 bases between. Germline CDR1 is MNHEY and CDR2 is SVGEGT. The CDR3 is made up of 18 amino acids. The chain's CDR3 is CASSRRVSGLSRNTEAFF. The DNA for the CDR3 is TGTGCCAGCAGCCGCAGGGTTTCAGGGCTCAGCCGGAACACTGAAGCTTTCTTT.

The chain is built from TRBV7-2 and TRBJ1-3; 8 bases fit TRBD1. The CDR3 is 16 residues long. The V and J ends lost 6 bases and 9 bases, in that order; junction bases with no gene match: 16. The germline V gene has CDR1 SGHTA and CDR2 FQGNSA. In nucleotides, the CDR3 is TGTGCCAGCAGTTTACTCCCCGGACAGGGACCCAGCACCATATATTTT. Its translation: CASSLLPGQGPSTIYF.

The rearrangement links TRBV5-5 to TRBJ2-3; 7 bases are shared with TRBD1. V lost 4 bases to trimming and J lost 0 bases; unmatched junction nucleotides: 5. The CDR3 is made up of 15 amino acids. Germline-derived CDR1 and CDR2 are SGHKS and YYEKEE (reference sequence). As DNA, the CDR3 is TGTGCCAGCAGCCCCAGGGGGAATAGCACAGATACGCAGTATTTT. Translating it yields CASSPRGNSTDTQYF.

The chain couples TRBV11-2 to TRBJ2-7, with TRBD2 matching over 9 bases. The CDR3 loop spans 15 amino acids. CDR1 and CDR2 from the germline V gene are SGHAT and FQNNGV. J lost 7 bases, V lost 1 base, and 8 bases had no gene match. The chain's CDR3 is CASSLVGGGAGEQYF. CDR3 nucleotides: TGTGCCAGCAGCTTAGTCGGCGGGGGGGCCGGTGAGCAGTACTTC.

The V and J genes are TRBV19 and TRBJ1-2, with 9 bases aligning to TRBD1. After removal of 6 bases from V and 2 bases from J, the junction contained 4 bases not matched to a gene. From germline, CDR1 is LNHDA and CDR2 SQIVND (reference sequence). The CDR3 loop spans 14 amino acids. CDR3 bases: TGTGCCAGTAGCGGACAGGGGCCAAACTATGGCTACACCTTC. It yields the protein CASSGQGPNYGYTF.

CDR3 nucleotide sequence: TGTGCCAGCAGTGAAGTAACGTCGCGACTCTTCACAGATACGCAGTATTTT. Protein sequence: CASSEVTSRLFTDTQYF. The chain employs TRBV6-1 and TRBJ2-3, with D uncertain. Germline values: CDR1 MNHNS, CDR2 SASEGT. V was trimmed by 1 base and J by 2 bases, leaving 16 bases between them. The CDR3 length is 17 residues.

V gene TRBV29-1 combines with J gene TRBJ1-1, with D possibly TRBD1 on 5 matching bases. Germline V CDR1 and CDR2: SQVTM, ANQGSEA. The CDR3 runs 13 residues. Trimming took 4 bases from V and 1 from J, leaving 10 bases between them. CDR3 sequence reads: CSVVVTENTEAFF. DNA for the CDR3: TGCAGCGTTGTGGTGACAGAGAACACTGAAGCTTTCTTT. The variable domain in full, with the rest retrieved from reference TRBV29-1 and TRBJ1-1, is SAVISQKPSRDICQRGTSLTIQCQVDSQVTMMFWYRQQPGQSLTLIATANQGSEATYESGFVIDKFPISRPNLTFSTLTVSNMSPEDSSIYLCSVVVTENTEAFFGQGTRLTVV.

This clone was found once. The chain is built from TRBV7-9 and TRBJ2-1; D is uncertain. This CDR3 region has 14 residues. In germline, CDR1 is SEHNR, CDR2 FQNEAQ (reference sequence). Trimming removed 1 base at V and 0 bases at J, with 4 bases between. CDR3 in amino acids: CASSLDLSYNEQFF. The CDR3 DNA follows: TGTGCCAGCAGCTTAGATCTCTCCTACAATGAGCAGTTCTTC.

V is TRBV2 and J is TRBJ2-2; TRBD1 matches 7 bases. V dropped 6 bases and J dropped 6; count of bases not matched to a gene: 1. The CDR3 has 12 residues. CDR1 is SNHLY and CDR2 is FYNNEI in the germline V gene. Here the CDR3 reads CASRTGPGELFF. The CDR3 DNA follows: TGTGCCAGCAGGACAGGGCCCGGGGAGCTGTTTTTT.

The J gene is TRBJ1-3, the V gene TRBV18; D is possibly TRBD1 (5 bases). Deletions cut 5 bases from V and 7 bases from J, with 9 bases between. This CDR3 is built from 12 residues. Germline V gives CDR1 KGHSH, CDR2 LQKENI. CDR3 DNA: TGTGCCAGCTCAACCAAGGGGAACACCATATATTTT. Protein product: CASSTKGNTIYF.

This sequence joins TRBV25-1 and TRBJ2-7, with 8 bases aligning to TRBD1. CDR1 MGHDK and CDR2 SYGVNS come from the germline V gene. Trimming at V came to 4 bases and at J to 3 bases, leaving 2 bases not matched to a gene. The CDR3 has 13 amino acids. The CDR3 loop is CASSVTGGYEQYF. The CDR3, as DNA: TGTGCCAGCAGTGTAACAGGGGGCTACGAGCAGTACTTC.

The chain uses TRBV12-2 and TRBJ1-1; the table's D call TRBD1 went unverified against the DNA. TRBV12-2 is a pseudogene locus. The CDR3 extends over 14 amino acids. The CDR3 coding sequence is TGTGCAAGTCGCTTAACAGGACCAGACACTGAAGCTTTCTTT. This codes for CASRLTGPDTEAFF.

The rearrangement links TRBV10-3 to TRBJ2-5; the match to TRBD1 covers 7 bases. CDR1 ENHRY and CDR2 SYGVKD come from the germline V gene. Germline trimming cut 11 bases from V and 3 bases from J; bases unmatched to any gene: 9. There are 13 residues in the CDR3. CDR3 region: CAAAGTEEETQYF. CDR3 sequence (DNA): TGTGCCGCGGCCGGGACAGAGGAAGAGACCCAGTACTTC.

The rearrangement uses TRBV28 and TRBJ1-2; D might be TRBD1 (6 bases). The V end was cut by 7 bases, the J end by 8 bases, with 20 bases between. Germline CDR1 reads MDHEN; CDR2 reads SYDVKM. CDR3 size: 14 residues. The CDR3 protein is CASTGVDALGGYTF. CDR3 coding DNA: TGTGCCAGCACAGGGGTAGATGCTCTCGGGGGCTACACCTTC.

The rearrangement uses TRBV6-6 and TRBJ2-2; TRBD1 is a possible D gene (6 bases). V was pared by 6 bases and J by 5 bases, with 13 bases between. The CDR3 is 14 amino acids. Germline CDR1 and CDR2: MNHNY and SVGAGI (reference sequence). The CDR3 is CASSNHRVTGELFF. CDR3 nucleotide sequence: TGTGCCAGCAGCAACCACAGGGTGACCGGGGAGCTGTTTTTT.

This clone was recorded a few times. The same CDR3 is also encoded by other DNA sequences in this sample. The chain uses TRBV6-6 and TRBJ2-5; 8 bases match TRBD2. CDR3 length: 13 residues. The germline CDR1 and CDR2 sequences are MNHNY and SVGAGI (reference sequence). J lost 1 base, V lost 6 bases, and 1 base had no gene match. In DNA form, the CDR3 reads TGTGCCAGCAGCACTAGCGGCCAAGAGACCCAGTACTTC. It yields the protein CASSTSGQETQYF.

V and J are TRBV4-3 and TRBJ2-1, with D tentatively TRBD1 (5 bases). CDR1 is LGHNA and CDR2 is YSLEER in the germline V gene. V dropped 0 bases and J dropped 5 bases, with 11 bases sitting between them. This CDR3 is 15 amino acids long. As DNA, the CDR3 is TGCGCCAGCAGCCAAGATGTGGACATTGACAATGAGCAGTTCTTC. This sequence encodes CASSQDVDIDNEQFF.

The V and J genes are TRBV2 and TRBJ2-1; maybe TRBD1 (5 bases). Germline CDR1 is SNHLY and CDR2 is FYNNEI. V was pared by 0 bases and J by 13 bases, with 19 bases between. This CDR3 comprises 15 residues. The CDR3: CASSEAGLSGQGQFF. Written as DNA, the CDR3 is TGTGCCAGCAGTGAAGCTGGTTTGAGTGGTCAGGGCCAGTTCTTC.

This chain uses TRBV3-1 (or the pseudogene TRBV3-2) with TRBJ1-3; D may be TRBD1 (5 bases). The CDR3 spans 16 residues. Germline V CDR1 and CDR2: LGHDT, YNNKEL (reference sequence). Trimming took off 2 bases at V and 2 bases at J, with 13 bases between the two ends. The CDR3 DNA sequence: TGTGCCAGCAGCCAAAAGGGGAAAACTACTGGAAACACCATATATTTT. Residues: CASSQKGKTTGNTIYF.